One T cell receptor (beta chain) is described in this entry. The antigen remains undetermined. Patients were ineligible given autoimmune disease history or systemic immunosuppression. Only in-frame clones appear in the TCRdb table, and some are missing; sequencing was by immunoSEQ multiplex PCR. The data contain some 44,000 clones, around 84% of them singletons. The source of the sample is a study of OX40 agonist ivuxolimab in advanced cancers. Study overall: Subjects had a mean age of about 65 years, with a range of 23 to 79; less than 90% were male. Three patients had partial responses: one hepatocellular carcinoma, two cutaneous melanoma.

Study outcomes and limitations: Blood T cells, both CD4+ and CD8+, expanded clonally by week 6 at 0.1 to 3.0 mg/kg.

The origin of this receptor is an adult with an advanced solid tumor such as melanoma, head and neck, liver or kidney cancer. The specimen was CD4+ or CD8+ T cells sorted from blood, collected in a trial of the OX40 agonist ivuxolimab.

The CDR3 coding sequence is TGTGCCAGCAGTCTTGGGACAGGGTTAGATACGCAGTATTTT. It specifies CASSLGTGLDTQYF. The V call is TRBV27, the J call TRBJ2-3; 9 nucleotides match TRBD1. With V trimmed by 5 bases and J by 5 bases, 5 bases remained unmatched. CDR1 is MNHEY, CDR2 SMNVEV, per germline (reference sequence). The CDR3 runs 14 residues.